This is a list of T cell receptor beta chains from one sample in a study of identifying expanded T cells in peripheral blood. Clones were read by immunoSEQ multiplex PCR, and TCRdb kept only the in-frame ones, dropping some. The data hold fewer than 110,000 clones, with approximately 88% observed a single time. The sample taken for sequencing was blood. These receptor sequences come from a person aged 18 to 75 in good health. Both conserved end residues are part of each CDR3. The D gene is left open where the match is weak. Where a row states a size, it is once, few, many or the class of an expanded clone; other rows omit it.

>.|TRBV7-9|.|TRBJ1-1
CASSLVPGMNTEAFF
TGTGCCAGCAGCTTAGTCCCAGGGATGAACACTGAAGCTTTCTTT
>.|TRBV5-8|.|TRBJ1-5
CASRPGGAQQPQHF
TGTGCCAGCCGACCCGGGGGGGCGCAGCAGCCCCAGCATTTT
>.|TRBV15|.|TRBJ1-5
CATSREYQPQHF
TGTGCCACCAGCAGAGAATATCAGCCCCAGCATTTT
>.|TRBV28|.|TRBJ2-7
CASSFSPSYEQYF
TGTGCCAGCAGTTTCTCCCCCTCCTACGAGCAGTACTTC
>.|TRBV6-5|few|TRBJ1-1
CASTRDLSTEAFF
TGTGCCAGCACCCGGGACTTGAGCACTGAAGCTTTCTTT
>.|TRBV4-3|.|TRBJ1-2
CASSHPPNQGSYGYTF
TGCGCCAGCAGCCATCCCCCAAATCAGGGAAGCTATGGCTACACCTTC
>.|TRBV18|.|TRBJ1-1
CASSPQGTEAFF
TGTGCCAGCTCACCACAGGGAACTGAAGCTTTCTTT
>.|TRBV5-5|.|TRBJ2-7
CASSSYPGQGFDEQYF
TGTGCCAGCAGCTCCTACCCCGGCCAGGGCTTCGACGAGCAGTACTTC
>.|TRBV27|.|TRBJ2-7
CASSLGPEGISSYEQYF
TGTGCCAGCAGTTTAGGCCCGGAGGGGATTAGCTCCTACGAGCAGTACTTC
>.|TRBV7-7|.|TRBJ2-3
CASSLGTLRAGSTDTQYF
TGTGCCAGCAGCTTAGGGACTCTAAGGGCGGGGAGCACAGATACGCAGTATTTT
>TRBD1|TRBV6-5|.|TRBJ1-2
CASSPQGAEGYTF
TGTGCCAGCAGTCCGCAGGGGGCTGAGGGCTACACCTTC
>TRBD1|TRBV10-3|.|TRBJ1-6
CAISESGQGALNSPLHF
TGTGCCATCAGTGAGTCGGGACAGGGCGCCCTTAATTCACCCCTCCACTTT